The rows below give T cell receptor beta chains drawn from one sample of a study of cytomegalovirus exposure and HLA in healthy donors. The method was immunoSEQ multiplex PCR; TCRdb's version includes in-frame clones alone and lacks a portion of them. The sample records 200,000 to 250,000 clones, around nine tenths being singletons. Sequenced sample: PBMCs. The origin of the receptors is a woman aged 18-29 years in good health and CMV-seronegative. The CDR3 runs from the conserved cysteine through the conserved F or W. Where a row states a size, it is once, few, many or the class of an expanded clone; other rows omit it.

v_call,clone_size,j_call,cdr3_aa
TRBV7-3,-,TRBJ2-2,CASSLQGANTGELFF
TRBV14,-,TRBJ1-3,CASSQAGTGNTIYF
TRBV28,once,TRBJ1-5,CASSDQGIGQPQHF
TRBV13,once,TRBJ2-1,CASSLDGGARESMNEQFF
TRBV18,-,TRBJ2-1,CASSPPNQLTGGDEQFF
TRBV10-3,once,TRBJ1-2,CAITPDRVASFTF
TRBV4-2,-,TRBJ1-4,CASRTNEKLFF
TRBV29-1,once,TRBJ1-2,CSVAPRSQGNYGYTF
TRBV19,-,TRBJ2-1,CASSIDIEGGRQFF
TRBV6-5,-,TRBJ1-1,CASSSAGVSEAFF
TRBV2,-,TRBJ2-1,CASSLAGGDYNEQFF
TRBV6-5,few,TRBJ2-7,CASSYRLGSSEQYF
TRBV4-2,-,TRBJ2-7,CASSQDISGQVSYEQYF
TRBV10-2,-,TRBJ2-1,CASSGFGILFPFF
TRBV28,-,TRBJ1-2,CASSPYRGPYGYTF
TRBV11-2,-,TRBJ1-1,CASSLGGNTEAFF
TRBV2,-,TRBJ2-1,CASSEGTPTINEQFF
TRBV2,-,TRBJ2-4,CASRPTTTGYIQYF
TRBV7-9,-,TRBJ2-7,CASRSGQRYEQYF
TRBV6-1,-,TRBJ2-7,CASSEDRGSFYEQYF
TRBV13,-,TRBJ2-1,CASSLGLGVSLPFF
TRBV6-1,-,TRBJ2-1,CASTGTGGNEQFF
TRBV11-2,-,TRBJ2-7,CASSPLRGQLIYEQYF
TRBV28,-,TRBJ2-7,CASSSQGLYEQYF
TRBV7-9,-,TRBJ1-2,CASSPGGRAIDGYTF
TRBV6-1,medium-sized,TRBJ2-3,CASALAGEADTQYF
TRBV7-9,-,TRBJ2-7,CASSTYSGSASYEQYF
TRBV28,-,TRBJ1-2,CASNRDRENGYTF
TRBV5-1,-,TRBJ2-1,CASSLDPVTGSMDNEQFF
TRBV30,-,TRBJ2-1,CAWEGLGLGRGEQFF
TRBV11-3,once,TRBJ2-3,CASSLSRGQGVADTQYF
TRBV7-2,-,TRBJ1-2,CASSLAPGTGNGYTF
TRBV6-5,-,TRBJ1-4,CASSYGGRGEKLFF
TRBV6-5,-,TRBJ1-1,CASSFTGGVNTEAFF
TRBV5-4,-,TRBJ1-3,CASSRGQPSGNTIYF
TRBV15,-,TRBJ2-1,CATSDNSVAGDVNEQFF
TRBV7-8,-,TRBJ1-1,CASSWDTVNTEAFF
TRBV28,-,TRBJ1-2,CASSSGTAPYGYTF
TRBV27,-,TRBJ1-5,CASSPSGVGNQPQHF
TRBV6-5,-,TRBJ1-6,CASSYDSGVNSPLHF
TRBV29-1,-,TRBJ1-1,CSVEGTGKRTEAFF
TRBV7-4,-,TRBJ2-7,CASSSNSYEQYF
TRBV7-9,-,TRBJ2-1,CASSSPGQGINEQFF
TRBV5-4,-,TRBJ2-3,CASSTSGQRTDTQYF
TRBV19,-,TRBJ2-1,CASSIRGRALGNEQFF
TRBV30,few,TRBJ1-2,CAWSKGQGAGYTF
TRBV11-3,-,TRBJ2-2,CASSLHGRAGELFF
TRBV27,-,TRBJ2-7,CASSASGGPGYEQYF
TRBV20-1,-,TRBJ1-2,CSALSEGYTF
TRBV6-5,-,TRBJ1-5,CASSYGAGGGQPQHF